This TCR beta chain was retrieved from a study of radiation and T cells in renal cell carcinoma. The protocol was immunoSEQ multiplex PCR, while the TCRdb copy is restricted to in-frame clones and leaves out a portion. The sample comprises 150,000 to 200,000 clones, about 85% of which are singletons, and 11% rests with the top ten. Germline V gene lookup returns CDR1 MNHNS and CDR2 SASEGT. The CDR3 consists of 16 residues. V lost 4 bases to trimming and J lost 0 bases, with 13 bases between them. Time point of the sample: blood 4 weeks post-SBRT, at nephrectomy. Treatment denoted: 15 Gy SBRT to primary tumor, nephrectomy 4 weeks later. Nephrectomy followed 15 Gy stereotactic body radiation by 4 weeks.

The origin of this receptor is a woman aged 45-60 years with renal cell carcinoma. Here the sequenced sample was blood, taken from a patient whose treatment included radiotherapy and nephrectomy. The V gene is TRBV6-1, the J gene TRBJ2-4, with no clear D. CDR3 sequence: CASSGLGQLAKNIQYF. The CDR3, as DNA: TGTGCCAGCAGTGGCCTCGGGCAGCTAGCCAAAAACATTCAGTACTTC.